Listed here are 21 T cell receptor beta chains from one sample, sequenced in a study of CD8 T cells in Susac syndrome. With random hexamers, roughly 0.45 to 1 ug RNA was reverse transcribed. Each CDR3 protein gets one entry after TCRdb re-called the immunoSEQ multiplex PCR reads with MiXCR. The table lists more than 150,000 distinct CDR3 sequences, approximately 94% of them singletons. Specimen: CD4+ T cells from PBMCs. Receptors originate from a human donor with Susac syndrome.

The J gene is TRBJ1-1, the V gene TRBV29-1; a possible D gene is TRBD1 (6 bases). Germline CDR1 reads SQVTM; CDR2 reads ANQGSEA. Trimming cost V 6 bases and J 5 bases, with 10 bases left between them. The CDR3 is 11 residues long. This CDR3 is CSVQGLTEAFF. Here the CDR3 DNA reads TGCAGCGTACAGGGTTTAACTGAAGCTTTCTTT. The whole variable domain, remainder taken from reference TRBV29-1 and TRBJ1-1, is SAVISQKPSRDICQRGTSLTIQCQVDSQVTMMFWYRQQPGQSLTLIATANQGSEATYESGFVIDKFPISRPNLTFSTLTVSNMSPEDSSIYLCSVQGLTEAFFGQGTRLTVV.

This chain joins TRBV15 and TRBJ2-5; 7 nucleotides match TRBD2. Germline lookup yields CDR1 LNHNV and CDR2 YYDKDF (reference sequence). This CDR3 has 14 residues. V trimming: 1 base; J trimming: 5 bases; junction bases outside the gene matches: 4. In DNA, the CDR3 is TGTGCCACCAGCAGAGTGGGCGGGGGTGAGACCCAGTACTTC. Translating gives CATSRVGGGETQYF.

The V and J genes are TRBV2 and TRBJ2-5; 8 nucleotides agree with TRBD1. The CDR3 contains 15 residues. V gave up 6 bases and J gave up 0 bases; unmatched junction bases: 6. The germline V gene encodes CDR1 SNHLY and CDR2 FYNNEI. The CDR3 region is CASRKSDRDQETQYF. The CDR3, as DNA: TGTGCCAGCAGGAAGTCGGACAGGGACCAAGAGACCCAGTACTTC.

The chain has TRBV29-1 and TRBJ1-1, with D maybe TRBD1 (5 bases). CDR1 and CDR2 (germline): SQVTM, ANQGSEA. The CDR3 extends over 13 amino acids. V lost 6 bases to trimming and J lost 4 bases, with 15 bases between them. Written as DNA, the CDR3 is TGCAGCGTCCCCAAGCAGGGAGGCACTGAAGCTTTCTTT. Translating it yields CSVPKQGGTEAFF.

The CDR3 DNA reads TGTGCCAGCAGTTCTTTCCGGGACTACGAGCAGTACTTC. Residues: CASSSFRDYEQYF. V and J are TRBV27 and TRBJ2-7, with D perhaps matching TRBD2 (5 bases). The CDR3 is 13 residues long. In germline, CDR1 is MNHEY, CDR2 SMNVEV (reference sequence). Trimming pared 4 bases from V and 3 bases from J, leaving 10 bases between.

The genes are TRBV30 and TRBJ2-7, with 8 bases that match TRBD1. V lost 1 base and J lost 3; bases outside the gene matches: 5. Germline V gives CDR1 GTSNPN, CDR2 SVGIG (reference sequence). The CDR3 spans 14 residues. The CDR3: CAWSGTGRFYEQYF. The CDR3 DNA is TGTGCCTGGAGTGGGACAGGGAGGTTCTACGAGCAGTACTTC.

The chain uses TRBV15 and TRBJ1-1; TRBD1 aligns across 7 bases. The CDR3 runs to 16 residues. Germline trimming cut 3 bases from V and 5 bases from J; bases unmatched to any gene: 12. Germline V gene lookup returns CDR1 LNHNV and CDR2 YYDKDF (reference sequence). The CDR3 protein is CATSRPFRGGGTEAFF. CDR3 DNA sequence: TGTGCCACCAGCAGGCCCTTCAGGGGGGGTGGGACTGAAGCTTTCTTT.

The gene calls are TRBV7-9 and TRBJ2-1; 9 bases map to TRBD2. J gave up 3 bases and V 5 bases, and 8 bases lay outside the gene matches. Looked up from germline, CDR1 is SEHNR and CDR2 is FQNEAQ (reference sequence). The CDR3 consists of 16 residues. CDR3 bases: TGTGCCAGCAGCCCGCCCGGGACTAGCAACTACAATGAGCAGTTCTTC. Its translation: CASSPPGTSNYNEQFF.

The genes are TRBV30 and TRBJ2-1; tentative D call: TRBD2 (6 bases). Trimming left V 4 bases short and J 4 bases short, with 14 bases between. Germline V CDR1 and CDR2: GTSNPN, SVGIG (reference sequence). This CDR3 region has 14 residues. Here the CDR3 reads CAWKMWGVYNEQFF. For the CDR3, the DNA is TGTGCCTGGAAAATGTGGGGGGTGTACAATGAGCAGTTCTTC.

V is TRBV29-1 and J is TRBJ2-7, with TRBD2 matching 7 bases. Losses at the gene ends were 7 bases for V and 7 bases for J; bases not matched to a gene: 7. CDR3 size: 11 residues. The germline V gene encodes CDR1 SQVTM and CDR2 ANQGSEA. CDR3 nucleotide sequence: TGCAGCGGAGGGGAGGGGTGGGAGCAGTACTTC. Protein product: CSGGEGWEQYF.

In nucleotides, the CDR3 is TGCAGTGCAACTCTGGATAGGGGGAGGGTCGAGACCCAGTACTTC. Amino acid sequence: CSATLDRGRVETQYF. This rearrangement joins TRBV20-1 to TRBJ2-5; D might be TRBD2 (7 bases). Germline assignment: CDR1 DFQATT and CDR2 SNEGSKA (reference sequence). Trimming removed 6 bases at V and 5 bases at J, with 22 bases between. The CDR3 spans 15 residues.

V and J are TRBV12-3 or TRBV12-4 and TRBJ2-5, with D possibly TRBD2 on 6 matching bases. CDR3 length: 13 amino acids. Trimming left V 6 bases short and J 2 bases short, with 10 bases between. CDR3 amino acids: CASRDYIQETQYF. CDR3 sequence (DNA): TGTGCCAGCAGGGACTACATTCAAGAGACCCAGTACTTC.

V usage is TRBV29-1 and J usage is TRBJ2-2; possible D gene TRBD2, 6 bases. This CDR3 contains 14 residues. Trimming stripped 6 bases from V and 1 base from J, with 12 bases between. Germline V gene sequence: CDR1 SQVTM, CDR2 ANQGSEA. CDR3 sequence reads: CSVDGGKNTGELFF. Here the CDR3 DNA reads TGCAGCGTAGACGGAGGGAAGAACACCGGGGAGCTGTTTTTT.

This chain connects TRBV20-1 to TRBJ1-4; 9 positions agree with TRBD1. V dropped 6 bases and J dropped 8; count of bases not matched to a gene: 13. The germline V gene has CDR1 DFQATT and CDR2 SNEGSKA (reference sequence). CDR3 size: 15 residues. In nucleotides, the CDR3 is TGCAGTGCCCCAATACCACAGGGGGCTTTGGAAAAACTGTTTTTT. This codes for CSAPIPQGALEKLFF.

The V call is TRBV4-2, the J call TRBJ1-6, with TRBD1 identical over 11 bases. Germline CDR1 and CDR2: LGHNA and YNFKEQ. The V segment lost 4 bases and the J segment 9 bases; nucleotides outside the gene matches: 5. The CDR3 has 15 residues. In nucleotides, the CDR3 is TGTGCCAGCAGCCGGGAGGACAGGGGGCCTTCACCCCTCCACTTT. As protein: CASSREDRGPSPLHF.

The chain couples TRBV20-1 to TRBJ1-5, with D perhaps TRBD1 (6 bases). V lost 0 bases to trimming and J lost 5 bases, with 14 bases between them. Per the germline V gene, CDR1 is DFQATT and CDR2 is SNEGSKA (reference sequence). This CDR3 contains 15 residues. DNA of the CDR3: TGCAGTGCTAGAGAAGGGGGGCTACGAGATCAGCCCCAGCATTTT. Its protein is CSAREGGLRDQPQHF.

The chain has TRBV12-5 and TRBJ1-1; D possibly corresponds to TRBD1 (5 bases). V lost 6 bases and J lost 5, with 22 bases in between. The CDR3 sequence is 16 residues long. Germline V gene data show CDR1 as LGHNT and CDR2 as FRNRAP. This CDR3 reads CASGQTVGGSRTEAFF. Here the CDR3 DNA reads TGTGCTAGTGGACAAACCGTGGGGGGGAGTAGGACTGAAGCTTTCTTT.

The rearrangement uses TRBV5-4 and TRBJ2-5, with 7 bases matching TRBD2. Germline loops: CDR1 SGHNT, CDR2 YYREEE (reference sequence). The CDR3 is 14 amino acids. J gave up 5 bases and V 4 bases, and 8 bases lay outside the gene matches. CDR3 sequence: CASSPGEGRETQYF. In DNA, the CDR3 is TGTGCCAGCAGCCCGGGGGAGGGTCGGGAGACCCAGTACTTC.

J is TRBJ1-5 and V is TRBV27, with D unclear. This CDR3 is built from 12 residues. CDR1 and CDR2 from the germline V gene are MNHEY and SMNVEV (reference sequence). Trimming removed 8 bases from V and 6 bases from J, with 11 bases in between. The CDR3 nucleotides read TGTGCCAGCCGGGAGACCAGTCAGCCCCAGCATTTT. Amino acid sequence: CASRETSQPQHF.

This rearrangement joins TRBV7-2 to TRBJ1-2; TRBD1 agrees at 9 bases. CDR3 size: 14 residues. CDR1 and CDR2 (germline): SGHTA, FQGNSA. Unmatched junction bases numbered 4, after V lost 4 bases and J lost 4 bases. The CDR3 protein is CASSWKGQGYGYTF. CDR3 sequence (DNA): TGTGCCAGCAGCTGGAAGGGACAGGGCTATGGCTACACCTTC.

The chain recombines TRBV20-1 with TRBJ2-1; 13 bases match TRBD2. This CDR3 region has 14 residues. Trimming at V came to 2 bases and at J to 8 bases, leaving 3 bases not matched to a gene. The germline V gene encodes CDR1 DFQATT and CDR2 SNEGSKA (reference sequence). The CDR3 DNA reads TGCAGTGCTAGATCCGGGACTAGCGGGGATGAGCAGTTCTTC. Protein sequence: CSARSGTSGDEQFF.